Listed below are T cell receptor beta chains from one sample, sequenced in a study of blood T cell repertoires in COVID-19. Libraries were prepared by immunoSEQ multiplex PCR; TCRdb keeps only in-frame clonotypes and omits some of them. The data show some 140,000 clones, about 78% seen once. Material for sequencing was peripheral blood. These receptors all stem from a man in his 60s who had recovered from COVID-19. The CDR3 runs from the conserved cysteine through the conserved F or W. Each record gives: D gene, V gene, CDR3 protein. D genes are given only for firm matches.

D: TRBD2; V: TRBV13; CDR3: CASTPREGTGELFF
D: .; V: TRBV11-3; CDR3: CASSYSFGTEAFF
D: .; V: TRBV19; CDR3: CASSIGGAGTEAFF
D: TRBD1; V: TRBV5-6; CDR3: CASSPGTGGTEQYF
D: TRBD2; V: TRBV7-3; CDR3: CASSPRGGISDEQYF
D: .; V: TRBV30; CDR3: CAWSVSVEKLFF
D: .; V: TRBV30; CDR3: CAWANAMGREQYF
D: TRBD1; V: TRBV24-1; CDR3: CATSDQPPGQGTGELFF
D: .; V: TRBV4-3; CDR3: CASSQLGEAYNEQFF
D: .; V: TRBV5-1; CDR3: CASSPGQTYEQYF
D: .; V: TRBV7-9; CDR3: CASSFGGSYEQYF
D: TRBD1; V: TRBV9; CDR3: CASSVGAGGRQPQHF
D: .; V: TRBV12-3/TRBV12-4; CDR3: CASSGRVYEQFF
D: TRBD2; V: TRBV7-2; CDR3: CASSLSSGSTEQYF
D: TRBD1; V: TRBV19; CDR3: CASSGQGHETQYF
D: TRBD2; V: TRBV10-3; CDR3: CAFGEGADTQYF
D: .; V: TRBV19; CDR3: CASSTPQGNQPQHF
D: .; V: TRBV7-9; CDR3: CASSLGGTPASGNTIYF
D: TRBD2; V: TRBV6-4; CDR3: CASSENSGSPTDTQYF
D: .; V: TRBV2; CDR3: CAASIGQPEKLFF
D: TRBD2; V: TRBV19; CDR3: CASSIGLAGDRYF
D: .; V: TRBV6-4; CDR3: CASSLTVNTEAFF
D: TRBD1; V: TRBV5-6; CDR3: CASSHEAGTGGSPLHF
D: TRBD1; V: TRBV19; CDR3: CASSLTGSSYNEQFF
D: TRBD1; V: TRBV19; CDR3: CASTLDGVQGSHSYYGYTF
D: .; V: TRBV19; CDR3: CASSMSSAKNIQYF
D: .; V: TRBV6-1; CDR3: CASSETGNLNRETQYF
D: TRBD2; V: TRBV5-1; CDR3: CASSATGTSGSDEQFF
D: TRBD2; V: TRBV7-3; CDR3: CASSPGGGRDPYEQYF
D: TRBD1; V: TRBV2; CDR3: CASRGGTDNQPQHF
D: TRBD2; V: TRBV30; CDR3: CAWGKRAGSYEQYF
D: .; V: TRBV11-1; CDR3: CASSLRGTGANVLTF
D: .; V: TRBV12-2; CDR3: CASRGPGSNTEAFF
D: .; V: TRBV6-5; CDR3: CASSYNLRDNEQYF
D: .; V: TRBV28; CDR3: CASTSTGVQNTEAFF
D: TRBD1; V: TRBV6-5; CDR3: CASSDRVFDGYTF
D: TRBD1; V: TRBV6-5; CDR3: CASSIRDRMNTEAFF
D: .; V: TRBV7-2; CDR3: CASSLAQGLVGELFF
D: .; V: TRBV6-1; CDR3: CASSENEGTNEKLFF
D: TRBD1; V: TRBV18; CDR3: CASSRRDRDYNQPQHF
D: TRBD1; V: TRBV3-1/TRBV3-2; CDR3: CASSHDRVNTEAFF
D: TRBD2; V: TRBV25-1; CDR3: CASSEEGGSSYNEQFF
D: .; V: TRBV30; CDR3: CAWSAQGRQPQHF
D: .; V: TRBV9; CDR3: CASSQPDWSYEQYF
D: TRBD1; V: TRBV6-5; CDR3: CASSSRGQGGSYTF
D: TRBD1; V: TRBV19; CDR3: CASRDRGRGYTF
D: .; V: TRBV30; CDR3: CAWSVTGDWGETQYF
D: TRBD2; V: TRBV6-2/TRBV6-3; CDR3: CASSRQGTSGKGEQFF
D: .; V: TRBV9; CDR3: CASSVTSGSFYGYTF
D: .; V: TRBV7-2; CDR3: CASRDSSLNQPQHF